The sequence of this T cell receptor beta chain was determined in a study of T-cell reconstitution after alpha-beta-depleted transplantation in children (TCRdb year 2016). The study in broad terms: Using TCR repertoire profiling, the study quantitatively followed how T-cell immune reconstitution unfolded in children after TCRalphabeta/CD19-depleted allogeneic hematopoietic cell transplantation. Broad study findings and their caveats: The high TCRbeta diversity at day 60 in some patients was ascribed to recipient T cells and intrathymic progenitors that had survived conditioning. Hyperexpanded clone frequencies declined over subsequent months; after one year, T-cell counts and TCRbeta diversity were mostly attributed to newly produced T cells. Apparently early alphabetaT-cell count recovery about two months after transplant reportedly relied on only several hundred rapidly expanded clones derived from non-depleted graft cells.

In the paper's terms, the treatment or condition label means: allogeneic hematopoietic cell transplantation with graft depleted of TCRalphabeta T cells and CD19 B cells. TCRalphabeta/CD19-depleted allogeneic hematopoietic cell grafts were given to the transplant recipients, all of whom were children. Libraries were made using PCR. Instrument used: Illumina HiSeq 2500. TCR library preparation used molecular barcoding, with unique molecular identifiers applied to normalize quantification of the TCRbeta repertoire. TCRdb reprocessed the public reads (quality trimming at Q25 with fastp, clone calling with MiXCR) and kept in-frame beta chains. Under each unique CDR3 protein, matching rows form one entry showing the most common genes and DNA. In this sample the table shows 120,000 to 150,000 distinct CDR3 sequences, 8% to 10% of which occur a single time. The ten largest make up 15% to 20% of the sample.

There are many counts of this clonotype. The antigen this receptor binds is unknown. Base qualities are not provided; no much larger clone lies one nucleotide away. CDR1 and CDR2 are drawn from the germline V gene: ENHRY, SYGVKD. Including the terminal cysteine and phenylalanine, the CDR3 comprises 14 residues. Only CDR3 DNA remains: 42 bases, in frame from the first base. V and J are truncated by 0 bases and 3 bases respectively, leaving an intervening sequence of 8 bases. The material sequenced was PBMCs, mostly from graft donor cells, taken 180 days after TCRalphabeta/CD19-depleted stem cell transplant. The chain uses TRBV10-3 and TRBJ1-1; no D gene is confidently identified. This receptor was taken from a female patient aged 2-9 years who had a stem cell transplant for congenital amegakaryocytic thrombocytopenia, so the T cells may come from the graft donor. The bases are TGTGCCATCAGTGAGTCAGGGCAGTACACTGAAGCTTTCTTT. This translates into CAISESGQYTEAFF.